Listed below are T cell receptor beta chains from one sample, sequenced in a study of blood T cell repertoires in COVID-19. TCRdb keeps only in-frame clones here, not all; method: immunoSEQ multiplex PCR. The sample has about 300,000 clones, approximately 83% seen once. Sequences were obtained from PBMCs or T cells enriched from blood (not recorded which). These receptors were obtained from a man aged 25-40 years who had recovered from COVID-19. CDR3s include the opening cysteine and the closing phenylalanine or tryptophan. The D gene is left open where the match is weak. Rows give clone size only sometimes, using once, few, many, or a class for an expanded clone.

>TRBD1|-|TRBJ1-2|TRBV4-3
TGCGCCAGCAGCCAGGGACAGGGGACAAACTATGGCTACACCTTC
CASSQGQGTNYGYTF
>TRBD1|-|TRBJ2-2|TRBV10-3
TGTGCCATCAGTGCAGGGGGACGCACCGGGGAGCTGTTTTTT
CAISAGGRTGELFF
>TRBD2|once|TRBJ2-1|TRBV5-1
TGCGCCAGCAGCTTGGAGCTGGGGACTAGCGGGGGAGTTGAGCAGTTCTTC
CASSLELGTSGGVEQFF
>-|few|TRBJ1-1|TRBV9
TGTGCCAGCAGCGTAGCTGCGACACTGAACACTGAAGCTTTCTTT
CASSVAATLNTEAFF
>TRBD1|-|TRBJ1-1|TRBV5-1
TGCGCCAGCAGCTATACCGGGACAGGGGATGGCACTGAAGCTTTCTTT
CASSYTGTGDGTEAFF
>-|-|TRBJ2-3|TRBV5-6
TGTGCCAGCAGCTTGGAAGTGGTCGACCTCGGAGCAGATACGCAGTATTTT
CASSLEVVDLGADTQYF
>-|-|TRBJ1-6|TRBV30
TGTGCCTGGAGTTCAAACTCCTATAATTCACCCCTCCACTTT
CAWSSNSYNSPLHF
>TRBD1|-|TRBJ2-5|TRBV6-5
TGTGCCAGCATGGACAGGGGCGACGAGACCCAGTACTTC
CASMDRGDETQYF
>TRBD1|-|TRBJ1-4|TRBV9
TGTGCCAGCAGCAGGACAGGGGGCTTTGAAAAACTGTTTTTT
CASSRTGGFEKLFF
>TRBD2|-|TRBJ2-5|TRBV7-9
TGTGCCAGCAGCTTTTCCCTACGGGGGGGAGGAGAGACCCAGTACTTC
CASSFSLRGGGETQYF
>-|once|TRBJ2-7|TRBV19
TGTGCCAGTAGTATACATGCAGGGGATGCCTACGAGCAGTACTTC
CASSIHAGDAYEQYF
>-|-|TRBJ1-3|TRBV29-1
TGCAGCGTTGAGATAACGCAGGGCCCTGGAAACACCATATATTTT
CSVEITQGPGNTIYF
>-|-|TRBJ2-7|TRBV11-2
TGTGCCAGCAGCTTTGAATGGGGGGACTCCTACGAGCAGTACTTC
CASSFEWGDSYEQYF
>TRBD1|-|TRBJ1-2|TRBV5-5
TGTGCCAGCAGTCGGGACAGGGTGGGCTATGGCTACACCTTC
CASSRDRVGYGYTF
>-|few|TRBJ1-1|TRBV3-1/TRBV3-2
TGTGCCAGCAGCCGTTTTGACACGAACACTGAAGCTTTCTTT
CASSRFDTNTEAFF
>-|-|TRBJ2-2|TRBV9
TGTGCCAGCAGCGCGGGACACAATAGGCCGACCGGGGAGCTGTTTTTT
CASSAGHNRPTGELFF
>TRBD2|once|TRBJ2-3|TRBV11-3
TGTGCCAGCAGCTTGGGGCTAGCGGGGGGGCCTACCACAGATACGCAGTATTTT
CASSLGLAGGPTTDTQYF
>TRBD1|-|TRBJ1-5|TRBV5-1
TGCGCCAGCAGCCCGGGACAGGGGATCCAGCCCCAGCATTTT
CASSPGQGIQPQHF